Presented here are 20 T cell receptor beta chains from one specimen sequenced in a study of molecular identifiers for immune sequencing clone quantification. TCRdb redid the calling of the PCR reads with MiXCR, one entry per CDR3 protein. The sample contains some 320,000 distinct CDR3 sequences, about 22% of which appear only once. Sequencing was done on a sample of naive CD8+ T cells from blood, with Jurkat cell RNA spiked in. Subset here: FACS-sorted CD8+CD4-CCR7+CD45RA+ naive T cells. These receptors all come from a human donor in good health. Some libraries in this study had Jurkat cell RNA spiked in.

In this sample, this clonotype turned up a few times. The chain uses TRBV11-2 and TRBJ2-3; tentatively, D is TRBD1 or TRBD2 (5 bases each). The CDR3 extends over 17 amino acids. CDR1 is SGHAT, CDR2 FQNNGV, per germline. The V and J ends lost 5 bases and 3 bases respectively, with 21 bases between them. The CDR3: CASSRAGAGGGTDTQYF. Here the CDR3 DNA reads TGTGCCAGCAGCCGCGCCGGGGCGGGTGGGGGAACAGATACGCAGTATTTT.

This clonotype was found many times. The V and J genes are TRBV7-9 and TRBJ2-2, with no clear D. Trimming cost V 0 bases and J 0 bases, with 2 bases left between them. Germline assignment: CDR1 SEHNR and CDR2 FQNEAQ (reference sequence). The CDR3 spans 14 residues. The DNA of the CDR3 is TGTGCCAGCAGCTTAGCCACGAACACCGGGGAGCTGTTTTTT. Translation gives CASSLATNTGELFF.

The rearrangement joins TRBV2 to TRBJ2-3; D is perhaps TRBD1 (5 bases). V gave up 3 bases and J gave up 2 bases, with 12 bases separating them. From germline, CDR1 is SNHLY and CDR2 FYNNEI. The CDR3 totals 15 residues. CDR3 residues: CASSEGQTFTDTQYF. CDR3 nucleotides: TGTGCCAGCAGTGAGGGGCAGACTTTCACAGATACGCAGTATTTT.

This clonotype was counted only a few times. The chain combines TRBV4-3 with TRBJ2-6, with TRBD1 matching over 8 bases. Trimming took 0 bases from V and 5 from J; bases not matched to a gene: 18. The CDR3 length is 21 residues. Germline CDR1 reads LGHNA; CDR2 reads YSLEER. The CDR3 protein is CASSQESDRGASLFRANVLTF. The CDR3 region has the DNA TGCGCCAGCAGCCAAGAGTCCGACAGGGGAGCATCTCTCTTTAGGGCCAACGTCCTGACTTTC.

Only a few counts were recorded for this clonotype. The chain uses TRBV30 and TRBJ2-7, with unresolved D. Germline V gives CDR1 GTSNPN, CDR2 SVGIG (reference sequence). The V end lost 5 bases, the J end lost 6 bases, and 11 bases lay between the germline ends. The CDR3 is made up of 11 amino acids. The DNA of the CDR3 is TGTGCCTGGGGGAAGGTAGGCGAGCAGTACTTC. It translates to CAWGKVGEQYF. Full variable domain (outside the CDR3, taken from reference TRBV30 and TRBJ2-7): SQTIHQWPATLVQPVGSPLSLECTVEGTSNPNLYWYRQAAGRGLQLLFYSVGIGQISSEVPQNLSASRPQDRQFILSSKKLLLSDSGFYLCAWGKVGEQYFGPGTRLTVT.

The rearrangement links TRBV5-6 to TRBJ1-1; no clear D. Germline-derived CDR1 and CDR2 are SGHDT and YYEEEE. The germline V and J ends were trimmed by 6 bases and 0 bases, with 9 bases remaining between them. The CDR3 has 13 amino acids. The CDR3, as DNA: TGTGCCAGCAACAGCGGCCTGAACACTGAAGCTTTCTTT. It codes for CASNSGLNTEAFF. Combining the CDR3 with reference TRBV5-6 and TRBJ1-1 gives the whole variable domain DAGVTQSPTHLIKTRGQQVTLRCSPKSGHDTVSWYQQALGQGPQFIFQYYEEEERQRGNFPDRFSGHQFPNYSSELNVNALLLGDSALYLCASNSGLNTEAFFGQGTRLTVV.

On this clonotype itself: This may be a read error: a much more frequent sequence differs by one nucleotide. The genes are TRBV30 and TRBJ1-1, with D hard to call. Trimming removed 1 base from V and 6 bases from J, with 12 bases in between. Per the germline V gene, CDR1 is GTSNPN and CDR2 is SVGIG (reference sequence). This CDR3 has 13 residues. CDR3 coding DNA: TGTGCCTGGAGTGAAGGATTTTCCCCTGAAGCTTTCTTT. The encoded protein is CAWSEGFSPEAFF.

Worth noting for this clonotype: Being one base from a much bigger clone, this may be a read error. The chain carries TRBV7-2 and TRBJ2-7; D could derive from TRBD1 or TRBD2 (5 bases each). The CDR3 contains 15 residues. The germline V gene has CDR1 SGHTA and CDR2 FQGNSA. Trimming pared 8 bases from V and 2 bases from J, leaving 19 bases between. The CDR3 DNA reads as TGTGCCAGCGGCCACGGTGGGACCCAGACCTACGAGCAGTACTTC. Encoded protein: CASGHGGTQTYEQYF.

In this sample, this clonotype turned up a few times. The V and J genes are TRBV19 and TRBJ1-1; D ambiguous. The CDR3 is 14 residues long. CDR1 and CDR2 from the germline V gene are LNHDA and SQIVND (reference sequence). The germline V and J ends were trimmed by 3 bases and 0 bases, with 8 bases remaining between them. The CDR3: CASSIPSLNTEAFF. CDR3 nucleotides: TGTGCCAGTAGTATCCCCAGCCTGAACACTGAAGCTTTCTTT.

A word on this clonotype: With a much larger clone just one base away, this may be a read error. The CDR3 DNA follows: TGTGCCAGCAGCCCAAAAACAGGGGAGGCGAAAAACATTCAGTACTTC. This translates into CASSPKTGEAKNIQYF. The rearrangement uses TRBV7-8 and TRBJ2-4; tentatively, D is TRBD1 (7 bases). Germline CDR1 reads SGHVS; CDR2 reads FQNEAQ. This CDR3 region has 16 residues. V lost 5 bases and J lost 4, with 18 bases in between. Combining the CDR3 with reference TRBV7-8 and TRBJ2-4 gives the whole variable domain GAGVSQSPRYKVAKRGQDVALRCDPISGHVSLFWYQQALGQGPEFLTYFQNEAQLDKSGLPSDRFFAERPEGSVSTLKIQRTQQEDSAVYLCASSPKTGEAKNIQYFGAGTRLSVL.

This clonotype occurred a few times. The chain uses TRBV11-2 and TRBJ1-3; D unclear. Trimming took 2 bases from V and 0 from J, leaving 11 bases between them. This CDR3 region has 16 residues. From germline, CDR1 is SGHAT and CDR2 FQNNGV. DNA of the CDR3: TGTGCCAGCAGCTTATTCCCTTCAGACTCTGGAAACACCATATATTTT. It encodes CASSLFPSDSGNTIYF.

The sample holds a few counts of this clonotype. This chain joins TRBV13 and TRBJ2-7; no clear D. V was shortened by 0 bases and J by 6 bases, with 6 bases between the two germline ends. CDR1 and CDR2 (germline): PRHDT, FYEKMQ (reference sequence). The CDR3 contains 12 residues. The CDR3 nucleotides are TGTGCCAGCAGCTTAGGCCCCCCCGAGCAGTACTTC. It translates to CASSLGPPEQYF.

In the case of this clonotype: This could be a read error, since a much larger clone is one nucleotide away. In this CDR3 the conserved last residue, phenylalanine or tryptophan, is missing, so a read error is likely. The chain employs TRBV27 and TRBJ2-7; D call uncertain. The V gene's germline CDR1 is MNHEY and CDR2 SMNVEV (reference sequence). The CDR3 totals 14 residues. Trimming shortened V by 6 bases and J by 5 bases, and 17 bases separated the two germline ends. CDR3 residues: CASSPTRVLDEQYL. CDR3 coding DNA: TGTGCCAGCAGCCCTACCCGGGTCCTGGACGAGCAGTACCTC.

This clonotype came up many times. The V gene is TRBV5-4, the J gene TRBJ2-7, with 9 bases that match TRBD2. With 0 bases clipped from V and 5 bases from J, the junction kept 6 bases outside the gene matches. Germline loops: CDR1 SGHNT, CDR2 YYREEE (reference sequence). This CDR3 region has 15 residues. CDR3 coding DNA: TGTGCCAGCAGCTTGGCGGCTAGCGGGAACCACGAGCAGTACTTC. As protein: CASSLAASGNHEQYF.

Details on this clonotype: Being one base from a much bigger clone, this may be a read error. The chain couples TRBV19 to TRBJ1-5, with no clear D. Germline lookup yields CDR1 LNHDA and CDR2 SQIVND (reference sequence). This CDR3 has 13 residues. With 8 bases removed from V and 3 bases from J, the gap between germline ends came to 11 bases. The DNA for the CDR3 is TGTGCCAGTTCTATTTATATCAATCAGCCCCAGCATTTT. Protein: CASSIYINQPQHF.

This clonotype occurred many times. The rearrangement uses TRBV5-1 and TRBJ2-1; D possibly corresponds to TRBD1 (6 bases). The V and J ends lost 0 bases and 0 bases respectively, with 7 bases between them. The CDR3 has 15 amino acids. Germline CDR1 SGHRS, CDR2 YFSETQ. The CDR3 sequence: CASSLADSSYNEQFF. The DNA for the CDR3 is TGCGCCAGCAGCTTGGCGGACAGCTCCTACAATGAGCAGTTCTTC. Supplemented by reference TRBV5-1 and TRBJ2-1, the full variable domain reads KAGVTQTPRYLIKTRGQQVTLSCSPISGHRSVSWYQQTPGQGLQFLFEYFSETQRNKGNFPGRFSGRQFSNSRSEMNVSTLELGDSALYLCASSLADSSYNEQFFGPGTRLTVL.

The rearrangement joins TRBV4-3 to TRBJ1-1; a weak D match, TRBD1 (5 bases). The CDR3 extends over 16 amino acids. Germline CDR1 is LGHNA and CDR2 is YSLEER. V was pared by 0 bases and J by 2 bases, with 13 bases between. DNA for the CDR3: TGCGCCAGCAGCCAAGATAGGGGACCCCTCAACACTGAAGCTTTCTTT. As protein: CASSQDRGPLNTEAFF.

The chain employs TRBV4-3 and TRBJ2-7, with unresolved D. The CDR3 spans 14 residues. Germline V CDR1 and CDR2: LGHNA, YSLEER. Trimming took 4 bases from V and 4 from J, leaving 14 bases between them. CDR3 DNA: TGCGCCAGCAGCCGGGCCGTTAGTGGGTACGAGCAGTACTTC. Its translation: CASSRAVSGYEQYF.

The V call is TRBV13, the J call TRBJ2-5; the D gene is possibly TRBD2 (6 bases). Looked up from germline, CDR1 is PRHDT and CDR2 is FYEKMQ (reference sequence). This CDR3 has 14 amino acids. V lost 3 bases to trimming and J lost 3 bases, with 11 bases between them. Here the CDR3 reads CASSFGTQEETQYF. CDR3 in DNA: TGTGCCAGCAGCTTCGGGACTCAAGAAGAGACCCAGTACTTC.

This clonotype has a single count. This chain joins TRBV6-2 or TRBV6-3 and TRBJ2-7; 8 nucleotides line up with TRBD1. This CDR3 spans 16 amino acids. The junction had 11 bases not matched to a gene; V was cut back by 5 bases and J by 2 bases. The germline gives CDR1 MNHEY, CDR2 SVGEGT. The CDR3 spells CASSARQGSFTYEQYF. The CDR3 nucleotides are TGTGCCAGCAGTGCGCGACAGGGGAGTTTCACCTACGAGCAGTACTTC.